Each of the 21 T cell receptor beta chains below was sequenced from the same sample in a study of identical twins. A single record per CDR3 protein comes from TCRdb applying MiXCR to the 5' RACE reads. The sample lists approximately 590,000 distinct CDR3 sequences; more than 9% were seen once. This sample also belongs to another study, concerning yellow fever vaccine responses in identical twins.

The sequenced material came from PBMCs. The receptor source for this set is a woman aged 18 to 35 in good health.

The V and J genes are TRBV29-1 and TRBJ1-2; D unresolved. With 5 bases removed from V and 6 bases from J, the gap between germline ends came to 13 bases. The CDR3 has 12 residues. Germline CDR1 SQVTM, CDR2 ANQGSEA. The CDR3 loop reads CSVSPDGDGYTF. In DNA, the CDR3 is TGCAGCGTTTCTCCGGATGGGGATGGCTACACCTTC.

This clonotype was counted many times. The chain uses TRBV25-1 and TRBJ2-3, with 10 nucleotides matching TRBD2. CDR1 MGHDK and CDR2 SYGVNS come from the germline V gene. CDR3 length equals 18 residues. Unmatched junction bases numbered 9, after V lost 3 bases and J lost 0 bases. The CDR3 region has the DNA TGTGCCAGCAGTGACGATTGGACTAGCGGAGCTAGCACAGATACGCAGTATTTT. Protein product: CASSDDWTSGASTDTQYF. The entire variable domain, with the rest obtained from reference TRBV25-1 and TRBJ2-3, is as follows: EADIYQTPRYLVIGTGKKITLECSQTMGHDKMYWYQQDPGMELHLIHYSYGVNSTEKGDLSSESTVSRIRTEHFPLTLESARPSHTSQYLCASSDDWTSGASTDTQYFGPGTRLTVL.

This clonotype was counted only a few times. CDR3 nucleotide sequence: TGTGCCTGGACAGGGAATAGCAATCAGCCCCAGCATTTT. As protein: CAWTGNSNQPQHF. V and J are TRBV30 and TRBJ1-5; TRBD1 might be the D (5 bases). Trimming cost V 4 bases and J 0 bases, with 7 bases left between them. In germline, CDR1 is GTSNPN, CDR2 SVGIG (reference sequence). The CDR3 has 13 amino acids.

This clonotype was picked up many times. The V call is TRBV5-1, the J call TRBJ2-2, with a possible D match to TRBD1 (6 bases). With 7 bases removed from V and 5 bases from J, the gap between germline ends came to 15 bases. Germline CDR1 SGHRS, CDR2 YFSETQ. CDR3 length: 14 residues. CDR3 residues: CASHTGRETGELFF. The DNA of the CDR3 is TGCGCCAGCCATACAGGGAGAGAGACCGGGGAGCTGTTTTTT.

This clonotype has a count of ten or more. The chain recombines TRBV28 with TRBJ2-1; 11 positions match TRBD1. Germline V CDR1 and CDR2: MDHEN, SYDVKM. J lost 6 bases, V lost 5 bases, and 6 bases had no gene match. The CDR3 is 15 residues long. This CDR3 reads CASSPSGTGGNEQFF. As DNA, the CDR3 is TGTGCCAGCAGTCCCTCCGGGACAGGGGGCAATGAGCAGTTCTTC.

This chain uses TRBV6-2 or TRBV6-3 with TRBJ1-2, with TRBD1 matching over 9 bases. J gave up 4 bases and V 2 bases, and 11 bases lay outside the gene matches. Germline V lookup: CDR1 MNHEY, CDR2 SVGEGT. There are 17 residues in the CDR3. CDR3 DNA sequence: TGTGCCAGCAGTTACGCGTTCACAGGGGGCGCAAGCTATGGCTACACCTTC. Translated: CASSYAFTGGASYGYTF.

This chain uses TRBV12-3 or TRBV12-4 with TRBJ1-1; 7 bases match TRBD1. The CDR3 loop spans 16 amino acids. The trim removed 6 bases at V and 0 bases at J, leaving 10 bases unmatched. CDR3 sequence (DNA): TGTGCCAGCAGGAAGGCAGGGGGTAAGATGAACACTGAAGCTTTCTTT. Its translation is CASRKAGGKMNTEAFF.

This clonotype was found many times. V is TRBV6-1 and J is TRBJ2-6; perhaps TRBD2 as D (7 bases). In germline, CDR1 is MNHNS, CDR2 SASEGT. The CDR3 is 16 amino acids. The V gene lost 5 bases and the J gene lost 4 bases, with 15 bases spanning the gap. CDR3 residues: CASSRGGQRGANVLTF. The CDR3 region has the DNA TGTGCCAGCAGTAGGGGGGGACAAAGGGGGGCCAACGTCCTGACTTTC.

This clonotype was picked up a small number of times. The rearrangement links TRBV7-9 to TRBJ2-1; D unresolved. The CDR3 length is 14 residues. V lost 1 base, J lost 6 bases, and 10 bases lay in between. Germline CDR1 SEHNR, CDR2 FQNEAQ (reference sequence). The CDR3 nucleotides read TGTGCCAGCAGCTTAGGGCAGCCCCCCAATGAGCAGTTCTTC. This codes for CASSLGQPPNEQFF.

The V gene is TRBV20-1, the J gene TRBJ2-1, with no clear D. CDR3 length: 15 amino acids. Trimming stripped 0 bases from V and 12 bases from J, with 21 bases between. Germline CDR1 is DFQATT and CDR2 is SNEGSKA (reference sequence). The CDR3 nucleotides read TGCAGTGCTAGAGAGGTGAGAGGTGGTCAGGTGTGGCAGTTCTTC. Encoded protein: CSAREVRGGQVWQFF.

This clonotype was observed many times. The rearrangement joins TRBV7-9 to TRBJ2-3; D uncertain. Germline V gene lookup returns CDR1 SEHNR and CDR2 FQNEAQ (reference sequence). The CDR3 extends over 13 amino acids. The germline V and J ends were trimmed by 5 bases and 6 bases, with 12 bases remaining between them. Written as DNA, the CDR3 is TGTGCCAGCAGCCCCCCGGTGGGGGATACGCAGTATTTT. Translating it yields CASSPPVGDTQYF.

This clonotype showed up many times. The genes are TRBV12-3 or TRBV12-4 and TRBJ2-3, with 11 positions matching TRBD2. The junction had 3 bases not matched to a gene; V was cut back by 5 bases and J by 5 bases. The CDR3 is 14 amino acids. This chain's CDR3 is CASSTSGGGDTQYF. CDR3 DNA sequence: TGTGCCAGCAGTACTAGCGGGGGAGGAGATACGCAGTATTTT.

As regards this clonotype: The DNA is omitted, as the CDR3 cannot be located on it reliably, and the CDR3 follows TCRdb's listing. The chain combines TRBV21-1 with TRBJ2-3. TRBV21-1 is a listed pseudogene. The CDR3 spans 15 residues, counting both ends. CDR3 sequence: CASSKFYICTDTQYF.

This clonotype has a count of ten or more. The CDR3 DNA reads as TGTGCCAGCTCTCCTACCCAAGGGGGCACAGATACGCAGTATTTT. It is translated as CASSPTQGGTDTQYF. The J gene is TRBJ2-3, the V gene TRBV18; possible D gene TRBD1, 5 bases. V lost 6 bases and J 1 base, leaving 14 bases between the germline ends. Per germline, CDR1 KGHSH and CDR2 LQKENI. The CDR3 sequence is 15 residues long.

V and J are TRBV18 and TRBJ1-5, with 8 bases identical to TRBD1. This CDR3 contains 15 residues. Germline V gene data show CDR1 as KGHSH and CDR2 as LQKENI. With V trimmed by 3 bases and J by 3 bases, 4 bases remained unmatched. DNA of the CDR3: TGTGCCAGCTCACCTATGACAGGGGACAATCAGCCCCAGCATTTT. Protein: CASSPMTGDNQPQHF.

This clonotype came up a few times. CDR3 amino acids: CATSETTGAGETQYF. CDR3 coding DNA: TGTGCCACCAGTGAAACGACAGGGGCGGGGGAGACCCAGTACTTC. The chain joins TRBV24-1 to TRBJ2-5, with 8 bases matching TRBD1. J was trimmed by 5 bases and V by 4 bases; bases with no gene match: 8. The CDR3 length is 15 residues. Germline loops: CDR1 KGHDR, CDR2 SFDVKD.

This clonotype was seen at least ten times. The chain employs TRBV6-1 and TRBJ2-7; D is possibly TRBD1 or TRBD2 (5 bases each). The germline V gene has CDR1 MNHNS and CDR2 SASEGT. This CDR3 is 15 amino acids long. Trimming took 8 bases from V and 0 from J, leaving 17 bases between them. The CDR3 DNA sequence: TGTGCCAGCCGGGACCGACCTTTAATCTCCTACGAGCAGTACTTC. Amino acids: CASRDRPLISYEQYF.

This clonotype was seen ten or more times. The V call is TRBV28, the J call TRBJ2-4; 7 nucleotides align to TRBD2. The germline gives CDR1 MDHEN, CDR2 SYDVKM. Losses at the gene ends were 3 bases for V and 0 bases for J; bases not matched to a gene: 5. The CDR3 is 16 residues long. Here the CDR3 DNA reads TGTGCCAGCAGTTTTTTCGGGAGGCAAGCCAAAAACATTCAGTACTTC. This sequence encodes CASSFFGRQAKNIQYF.

This clonotype has at least ten counts. J is TRBJ1-5 and V is TRBV20-1; no clear D gene. Trimming removed 6 bases at V and 3 bases at J, with 15 bases between. CDR1 is DFQATT and CDR2 is SNEGSKA in the germline V gene (reference sequence). This CDR3 has 14 residues. Here the CDR3 DNA reads TGCAGTGCAAAAAGTATGGCTTCCAATCAGCCCCAGCATTTT. Amino acid sequence: CSAKSMASNQPQHF.

This clonotype has just a few counts. This chain connects TRBV3-1 to TRBJ1-6; D uncertain. The CDR3 has 13 residues. Trimming removed 3 bases at V and 8 bases at J, with 8 bases between. The germline V gene encodes CDR1 LGHDT and CDR2 YNNKEL (reference sequence). CDR3 nucleotide sequence: TGTGCCAGCAGCCAGCAGGTTTATTCACCCCTCCACTTT. Protein sequence: CASSQQVYSPLHF.

The chain has TRBV20-1 and TRBJ2-5; 10 bases are shared with TRBD2. With 2 bases clipped from V and 0 bases from J, the junction kept 3 bases outside the gene matches. Per germline, CDR1 DFQATT and CDR2 SNEGSKA (reference sequence). This CDR3 is 15 amino acids long. CDR3 in amino acids: CSARLLAGDQETQYF. In nucleotides, the CDR3 is TGCAGTGCTAGATTGCTAGCGGGGGACCAAGAGACCCAGTACTTC.